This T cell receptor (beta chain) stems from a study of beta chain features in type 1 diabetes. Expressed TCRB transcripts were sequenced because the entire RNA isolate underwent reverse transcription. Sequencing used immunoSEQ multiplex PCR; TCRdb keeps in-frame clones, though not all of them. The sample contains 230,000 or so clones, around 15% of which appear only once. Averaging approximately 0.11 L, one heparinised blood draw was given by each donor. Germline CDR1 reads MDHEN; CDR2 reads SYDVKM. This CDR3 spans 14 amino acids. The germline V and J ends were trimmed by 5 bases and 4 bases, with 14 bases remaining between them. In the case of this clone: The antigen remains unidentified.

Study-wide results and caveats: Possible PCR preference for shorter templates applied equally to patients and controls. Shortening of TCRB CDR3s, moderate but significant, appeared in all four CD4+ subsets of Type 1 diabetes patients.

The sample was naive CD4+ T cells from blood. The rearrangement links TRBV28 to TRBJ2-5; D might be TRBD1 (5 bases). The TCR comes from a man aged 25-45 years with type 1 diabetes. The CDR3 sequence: CASSSTGMGETQYF. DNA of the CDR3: TGTGCCAGCAGTAGCACAGGAATGGGAGAGACCCAGTACTTC.